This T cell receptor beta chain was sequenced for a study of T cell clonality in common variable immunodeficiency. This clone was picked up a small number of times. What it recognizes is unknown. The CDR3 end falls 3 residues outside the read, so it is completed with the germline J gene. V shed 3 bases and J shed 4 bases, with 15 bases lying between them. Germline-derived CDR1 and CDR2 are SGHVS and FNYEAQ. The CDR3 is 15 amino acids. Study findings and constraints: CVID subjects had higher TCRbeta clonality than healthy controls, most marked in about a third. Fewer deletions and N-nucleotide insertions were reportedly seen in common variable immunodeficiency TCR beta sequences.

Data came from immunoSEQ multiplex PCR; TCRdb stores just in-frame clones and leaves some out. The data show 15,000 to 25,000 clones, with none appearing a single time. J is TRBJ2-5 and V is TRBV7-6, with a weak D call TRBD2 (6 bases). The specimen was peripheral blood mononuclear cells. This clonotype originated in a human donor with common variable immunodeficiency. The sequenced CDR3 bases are TGTGCCAGCAGCTTCAACGGGGGAAGGGTAGAGACC. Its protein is CASSFNGGRVET. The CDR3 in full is CASSFNGGRVETQYF.